The T cell receptor beta chain described here comes from a study of cytomegalovirus exposure and HLA in healthy donors. General observations from the study: Reports credit the classifier with highly specific, highly sensitive diagnosis of cytomegalovirus status.

This table comes from immunoSEQ multiplex PCR, and its TCRdb copy is limited to in-frame clones, with some not included. The repertoire holds 200,000 to 300,000 clones, about nine tenths seen once, with approximately 3.1% in the top ten. The donors were part of the validation cohort, which consisted of roughly 120 subjects and was separate from the first cohort of 666 subjects. Comment on this clone: Its antigen is as yet unknown.

V lost 4 bases, J lost 2 bases, and 8 bases stayed unmatched. In germline, CDR1 is GTSNPN, CDR2 SVGIG (reference sequence). The CDR3 runs to 15 residues. Sequenced material: PBMCs. The receptor comes from a woman younger than 45 in good health and CMV-seronegative. This rearrangement joins TRBV30 to TRBJ2-4; 7 positions match TRBD1. CDR3 DNA sequence: TGTGCCTGGACCCCTAACAGGGGCTCCAAAAACATTCAGTACTTC. Translated, it gives CAWTPNRGSKNIQYF.